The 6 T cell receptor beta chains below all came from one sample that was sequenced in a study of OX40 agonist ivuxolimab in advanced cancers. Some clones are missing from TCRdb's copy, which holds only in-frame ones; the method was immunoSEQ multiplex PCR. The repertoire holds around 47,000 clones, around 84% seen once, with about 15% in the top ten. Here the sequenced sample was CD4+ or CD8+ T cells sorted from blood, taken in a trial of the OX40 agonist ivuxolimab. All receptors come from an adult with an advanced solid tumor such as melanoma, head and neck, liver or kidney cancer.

The CDR3 nucleotides are TGTGCCAGCAGTTACAAGGGGTACGCATTCTCCTACGAGCAGTACTTC. It translates to CASSYKGYAFSYEQYF. The chain is built from TRBV5-6 and TRBJ2-7, with D possibly matching TRBD1 (5 bases). V lost 5 bases, J lost 0 bases, and 18 bases lay in between. This CDR3 contains 16 residues. Germline loops: CDR1 SGHDT, CDR2 YYEEEE.

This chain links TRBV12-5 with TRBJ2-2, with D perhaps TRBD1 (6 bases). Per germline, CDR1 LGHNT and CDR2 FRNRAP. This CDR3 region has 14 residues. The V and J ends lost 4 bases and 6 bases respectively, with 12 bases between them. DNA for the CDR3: TGTGCTAGTGGTTCCACAGGGTTGCCCGGGGAGCTGTTTTTT. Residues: CASGSTGLPGELFF.

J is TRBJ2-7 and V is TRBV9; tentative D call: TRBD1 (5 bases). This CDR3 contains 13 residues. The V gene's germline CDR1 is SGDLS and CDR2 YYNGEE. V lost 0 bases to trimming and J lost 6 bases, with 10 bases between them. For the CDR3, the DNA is TGTGCCAGCAGCGTAGGACAGACGGCCGAGCAGTACTTC. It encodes CASSVGQTAEQYF.

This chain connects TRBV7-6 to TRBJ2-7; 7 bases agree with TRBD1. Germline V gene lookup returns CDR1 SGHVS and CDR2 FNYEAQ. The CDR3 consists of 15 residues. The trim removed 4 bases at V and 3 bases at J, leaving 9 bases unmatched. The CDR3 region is CASSSPETGNYEQYF. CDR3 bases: TGTGCCAGCAGCTCCCCGGAGACAGGGAACTACGAGCAGTACTTC.

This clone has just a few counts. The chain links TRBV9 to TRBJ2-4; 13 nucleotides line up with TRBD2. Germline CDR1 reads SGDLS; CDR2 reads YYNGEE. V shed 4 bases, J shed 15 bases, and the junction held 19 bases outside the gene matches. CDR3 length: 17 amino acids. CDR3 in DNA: TGTGCCAGCAGCCTCAACCGGACTAGCGGGAGTATGGGCCACGGGTACTTC. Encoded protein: CASSLNRTSGSMGHGYF.

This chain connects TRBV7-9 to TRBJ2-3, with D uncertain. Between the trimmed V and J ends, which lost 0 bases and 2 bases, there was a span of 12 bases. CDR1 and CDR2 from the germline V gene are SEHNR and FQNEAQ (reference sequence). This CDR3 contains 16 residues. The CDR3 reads CASSLAGPPFTDTQYF. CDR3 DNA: TGTGCCAGCAGCTTAGCCGGGCCACCGTTCACAGATACGCAGTATTTT.